The present T cell receptor beta chain was sequenced within a study of blood T cell repertoires in COVID-19. The method was immunoSEQ multiplex PCR; TCRdb's version includes in-frame clones alone and lacks a portion of them. The sample has more than 100,000 clones, roughly four fifths seen once. Trimming removed 2 bases at V and 0 bases at J, with 14 bases between. Germline V CDR1 and CDR2: SGHTA, FQGNSA. This CDR3 has 17 amino acids. Sequencing was carried out using peripheral blood. The sequence was collected from a woman between 45 and 65 years old with acute or convalescent COVID-19. The chain recombines TRBV7-2 with TRBJ1-5; D might be TRBD1 (5 bases). CDR3 bases: TGTGCCAGCAGCTTATACCCGACAGAGTATAGCAATCAGCCCCAGCATTTT. Residues: CASSLYPTEYSNQPQHF. Combining the CDR3 with reference TRBV7-2 and TRBJ1-5 gives the whole variable domain GAGVSQSPSNKVTEKGKDVELRCDPISGHTALYWYRQSLGQGLEFLIYFQGNSAPDKSGLPSDRFSAERTGGSVSTLTIQRTQQEDSAVYLCASSLYPTEYSNQPQHFGDGTRLSIL.